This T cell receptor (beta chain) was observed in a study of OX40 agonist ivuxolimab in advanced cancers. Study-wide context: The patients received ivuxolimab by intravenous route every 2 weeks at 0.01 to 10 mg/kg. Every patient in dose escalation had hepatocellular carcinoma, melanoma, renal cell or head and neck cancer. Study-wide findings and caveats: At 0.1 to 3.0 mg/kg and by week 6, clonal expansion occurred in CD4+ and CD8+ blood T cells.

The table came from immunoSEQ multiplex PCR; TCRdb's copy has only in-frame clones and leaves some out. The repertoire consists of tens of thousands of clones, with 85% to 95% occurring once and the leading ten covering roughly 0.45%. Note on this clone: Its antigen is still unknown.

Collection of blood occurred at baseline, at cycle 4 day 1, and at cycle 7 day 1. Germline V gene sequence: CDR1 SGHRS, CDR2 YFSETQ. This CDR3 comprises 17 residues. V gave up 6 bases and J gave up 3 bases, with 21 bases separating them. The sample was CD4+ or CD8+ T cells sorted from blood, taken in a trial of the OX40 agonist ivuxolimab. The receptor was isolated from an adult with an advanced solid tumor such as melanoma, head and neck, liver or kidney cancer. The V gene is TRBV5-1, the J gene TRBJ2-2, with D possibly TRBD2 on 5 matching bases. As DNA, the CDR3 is TGCGCCAGCAACCCTTTACGTGGGAGAATCGACACCGGGGAGCTGTTTTTT. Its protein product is CASNPLRGRIDTGELFF. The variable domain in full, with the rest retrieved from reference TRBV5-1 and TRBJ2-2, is KAGVTQTPRYLIKTRGQQVTLSCSPISGHRSVSWYQQTPGQGLQFLFEYFSETQRNKGNFPGRFSGRQFSNSRSEMNVSTLELGDSALYLCASNPLRGRIDTGELFFGEGSRLTVL.